A single sample is the source of the 14 T cell receptor beta chains below, sequenced in a study of T cells after posttransplantation cyclophosphamide. Busulfan-fludarabine conditioning, marrow transplant, and cyclophosphamide on days +3 and +4 were administered. Some clones are missing from TCRdb's copy, which holds only in-frame ones; the method was immunoSEQ multiplex PCR. The sample includes over 20,000 clones, 86% of them seen just once. The material was PBMCs, obtained after allogeneic stem cell transplant with posttransplant cyclophosphamide. All receptors derive from a female patient aged 30-39 years who received an allogeneic stem cell transplant from an unrelated donor, was CMV-positive, and had no GVHD. Some T cells may arise from the graft donor.

J is TRBJ1-2 and V is TRBV28, with D possibly matching TRBD1 (5 bases). Per germline, CDR1 MDHEN and CDR2 SYDVKM. The V and J ends lost 10 bases and 3 bases respectively, with 12 bases between them. The CDR3 totals 12 residues. The CDR3 sequence: CATQGIDYGYTF. For the CDR3, the DNA is TGTGCCACTCAGGGTATTGACTATGGCTACACCTTC.

The chain uses TRBV14 and TRBJ2-7; a possible D gene is TRBD2 (5 bases). Per germline, CDR1 SGHDN and CDR2 FVKESK. This CDR3 region has 13 residues. V was pared by 4 bases and J by 4 bases, with 11 bases between. CDR3 DNA: TGTGCCAGCAGCCTACGGGATGATTACGAGCAGTACTTC. Translation gives CASSLRDDYEQYF.

This chain joins TRBV18 and TRBJ2-3, with a weak D call TRBD1 (5 bases). Per the germline V gene, CDR1 is KGHSH and CDR2 is LQKENI. This CDR3 has 13 amino acids. V was shortened by 5 bases and J by 3 bases, with 9 bases between the two germline ends. Here the CDR3 DNA reads TGTGCCAGCTCATTACCAGGGACAGATACGCAGTATTTT. This translates into CASSLPGTDTQYF.

The chain joins TRBV28 to TRBJ1-2, with TRBD1 matching 9 bases. Per the germline V gene, CDR1 is MDHEN and CDR2 is SYDVKM. V trimming: 7 bases; J trimming: 3 bases; junction bases outside the gene matches: 9. This CDR3 comprises 15 residues. The DNA for the CDR3 is TGTGCCAGCACAGCCGGACAGGGGATCTACTATGGCTACACCTTC. It encodes CASTAGQGIYYGYTF.

The chain has TRBV5-1 and TRBJ1-2, with 10 positions matching TRBD1. V shed 1 base and J 4 bases; nucleotides not matched to a gene: 4. Germline loops: CDR1 SGHRS, CDR2 YFSETQ. The CDR3 is made up of 15 amino acids. The CDR3 region has the DNA TGCGCCAGCAGCTTGAGGGACAGGGGTGGCTATGGCTACACCTTC. Translated, it gives CASSLRDRGGYGYTF.

This clone has just a few counts. J is TRBJ2-1 and V is TRBV25-1, with TRBD1 matching 9 bases. Germline CDR1 MGHDK, CDR2 SYGVNS. This CDR3 is built from 16 residues. V shed 3 bases, J shed 4 bases, and the junction held 7 bases outside the gene matches. The CDR3 DNA reads as TGTGCCAGCAGTGATAGTCGGACAGGGGATTACAATGAGCAGTTCTTC. Translation: CASSDSRTGDYNEQFF.

The CDR3 region is CASSFFGGNTGELFF. CDR3 in DNA: TGTGCCAGCAGTTTTTTCGGGGGGAACACCGGGGAGCTGTTTTTT. The chain employs TRBV28 and TRBJ2-2; tentative D call: TRBD2 (6 bases). From germline, CDR1 is MDHEN and CDR2 SYDVKM. V lost 3 bases, J lost 1 base, and 9 bases lay in between. The CDR3 totals 15 residues.

V usage is TRBV20-1 and J usage is TRBJ1-1; no reliable D call. In germline, CDR1 is DFQATT, CDR2 SNEGSKA (reference sequence). The CDR3 sequence is 11 residues long. V gave up 7 bases and J gave up 1 base, with 7 bases separating them. This CDR3 is CSGSRNTEAFF. The DNA of the CDR3 is TGCAGTGGCTCGAGGAACACTGAAGCTTTCTTT.

The chain uses TRBV7-3 and TRBJ2-3; 8 bases are a match to TRBD2. Looked up from germline, CDR1 is SGHTA and CDR2 is FQGTGA. V was clipped by 3 bases and J by 4 bases; unmatched bases: 6. This CDR3 contains 15 residues. Here the CDR3 DNA reads TGTGCCAGCAGCTTGACTCGGGGGGGCGCAGATACGCAGTATTTT. Encoded protein: CASSLTRGGADTQYF.

This clone was observed a single time. The rearrangement joins TRBV4-1 to TRBJ2-7; possibly TRBD1 for D (5 bases). CDR3 length: 19 residues. Trimming removed 0 bases at V and 0 bases at J, with 21 bases between. Germline V gives CDR1 MGHRA, CDR2 YSYEKL. Written as DNA, the CDR3 is TGCGCCAGCAGCCAAGATTCACCCGAGGTGGGGCTTTTCTCCTACGAGCAGTACTTC. This codes for CASSQDSPEVGLFSYEQYF.

This chain uses TRBV6-1 with TRBJ2-5, with TRBD2 identical over 9 bases. The V gene end was trimmed by 2 bases and the J gene end by 4 bases; junction bases not matched to a gene: 8. Germline V CDR1 and CDR2: MNHNS, SASEGT. The CDR3 contains 16 residues. DNA of the CDR3: TGTGCCAGCAGTGAATCTGTCTGGCGGGGGGGAGAGACCCAGTACTTC. Its protein product is CASSESVWRGGETQYF.

This clone was counted a few times. The CDR3 spells CASSSVRTPGHTEAFF. Written as DNA, the CDR3 is TGTGCCAGCAGCTCCGTCCGGACACCAGGGCACACTGAAGCTTTCTTT. V is TRBV7-2 and J is TRBJ1-1; D perhaps matches TRBD1 (5 bases). V lost 4 bases and J lost 3, with 18 bases in between. The CDR3 sequence is 16 residues long. Germline V CDR1 and CDR2: SGHTA, FQGNSA.

The table lists this clone with a few counts. The rearrangement joins TRBV12-5 to TRBJ1-6; D gene uncertain. Trimming cost V 7 bases and J 4 bases, with 14 bases left between them. Germline CDR1 is LGHNT and CDR2 is FRNRAP. CDR3 length equals 15 residues. The CDR3 sequence: CASVADWEYNSPLHF. In DNA, the CDR3 is TGTGCTAGTGTGGCCGATTGGGAGTATAATTCACCCCTCCACTTT.

The rearrangement links TRBV7-2 to TRBJ2-7, with 11 positions matching TRBD2. Looked up from germline, CDR1 is SGHTA and CDR2 is FQGNSA. CDR3 length equals 15 residues. V gave up 5 bases and J gave up 3 bases; unmatched junction bases: 6. In nucleotides, the CDR3 is TGTGCCAGCAGCCCCAGACTAGCGGGGAACTACGAGCAGTACTTC. This sequence encodes CASSPRLAGNYEQYF.